This paragraph reports one TCR beta chain. Antigen unknown. TCRdb reanalysed the reads using MiXCR and keeps one entry per CDR3 protein. This repertoire shows about 920,000 distinct CDR3 sequences, roughly 30% found once; its top ten account for around 15%. The sample is drawn from a study of T cell repertoires in cytomegalovirus infection. Study overall: Well-studied HLA-B-restricted CMV epitopes were used in the study alongside recently identified HLA-C-restricted ones. Public TCR beta signatures provided an indication of both CMV infection and a matching HLA type. Study results and limitations: CMV-specific TCR beta clonotypes restricted by HLA-C were the ones dominating the ex vivo response. Using cumulative public TCR beta family frequency, the authors identified those who carried CMV together with the relevant HLA.

Germline values: CDR1 SGDLS, CDR2 YYNGEE. Trimming removed 0 bases from V and 4 bases from J; junction bases left unmatched: 7. The CDR3 runs 16 residues. The receptor comes from a human donor in good health (CMV status not recorded). Some clones in this sample may be carry-over from other donors' samples. The chain employs TRBV9 and TRBJ2-1, with 7 bases lining up with TRBD1. The sample consisted of cultured CD8+ T cells from PBMCs, taken from culture after CMV antigen stimulation. This chain's CDR3 is CASSVGWDRLYNEQFF. For the CDR3, the DNA is TGTGCCAGCAGCGTAGGATGGGACAGACTATACAATGAGCAGTTCTTC.